These 13 T cell receptor beta chains were sequenced from one sample in a study of Tregs in tolerant kidney transplant recipients (dated by TCRdb to the late 2010s). The sample's time point label is to be understood as: blood sample drawn before combined kidney and bone marrow transplant. The receptor library was made with the immunoSEQ multiplex PCR assay. TCRdb's version of the immuneACCESS table is confined to in-frame rearrangements and falls short of the full clone set. An unresolved V gene accounts for under half of the shortfall where checked; the remainder is of unknown origin. This sample lists more than 60,000 clones; 98% were detected once. Roughly 0.6% of the sample is in the top ten clones. Specimen: CD4+ T cells from blood, collected before the transplant. The receptor set was obtained from a human donor who received a combined kidney and bone marrow transplant.

The J gene is TRBJ1-5, the V gene TRBV5-5, with 7 bases identical to TRBD1. The CDR3 sequence is 16 residues long. V lost 1 base and J lost 2; bases outside the gene matches: 6. Germline CDR1 reads SGHKS; CDR2 reads YYEKEE (reference sequence). The CDR3 sequence: CASSLMAGGGNQPQHF. The CDR3 DNA is TGTGCCAGCAGCTTGATGGCAGGGGGAGGCAATCAGCCCCAGCATTTT.

The chain recombines TRBV5-6 with TRBJ2-3; TRBD1 matches at 8 bases. The length of the CDR3 is 14 residues. Germline-derived CDR1 and CDR2 are SGHDT and YYEEEE. J gave up 6 bases and V 4 bases, and 7 bases lay outside the gene matches. The DNA for the CDR3 is TGTGCCAGCAGCCGAATAGACAGGGGCGATACGCAGTATTTT. It specifies CASSRIDRGDTQYF.

The J gene is TRBJ1-4, the V gene TRBV27; D perhaps matches TRBD1 (5 bases). The V gene's germline CDR1 is MNHEY and CDR2 SMNVEV (reference sequence). V was cut by 6 bases and J by 7 bases, with 15 bases left in between. The CDR3 covers 14 residues. The CDR3 DNA follows: TGTGCCAGCAGAGTGGGGCACAGGAGTGAAAAACTGTTTTTT. Amino acid sequence: CASRVGHRSEKLFF.

This clone was seen once. The rearrangement links TRBV19 to TRBJ1-2, with 7 nucleotides matching TRBD1. Germline V gene data show CDR1 as LNHDA and CDR2 as SQIVND (reference sequence). This CDR3 has 15 amino acids. With 4 bases clipped from V and 2 bases from J, the junction kept 7 bases outside the gene matches. CDR3 amino acids: CASSRSRQGNYGYTF. CDR3 sequence (DNA): TGTGCCAGTAGTAGGTCCCGACAGGGCAACTATGGCTACACCTTC.

V usage is TRBV4-2 and J usage is TRBJ2-7, with TRBD2 identical over 14 bases. With V trimmed by 0 bases and J by 3 bases, 7 bases remained unmatched. Germline loops: CDR1 LGHNA, CDR2 YNFKEQ. The CDR3 spans 18 residues. CDR3 sequence: CASSQDVGTSGSVYEQYF. CDR3 nucleotides: TGTGCCAGCAGCCAAGATGTAGGGACTAGCGGGAGCGTCTACGAGCAGTACTTC.

This rearrangement joins TRBV6-5 to TRBJ2-3; D ambiguous. Germline lookup yields CDR1 MNHEY and CDR2 SVGAGI. The germline V and J ends were trimmed by 0 bases and 6 bases, with 10 bases remaining between them. The CDR3 length is 14 residues. The DNA for the CDR3 is TGTGCCAGCAGTTACTCGGTGTCCAGGGATACGCAGTATTTT. This translates into CASSYSVSRDTQYF.

The chain is built from TRBV15 and TRBJ1-5; 8 bases are shared with TRBD1. The CDR3 consists of 15 residues. V lost 5 bases and J lost 7; bases outside the gene matches: 10. In germline, CDR1 is LNHNV, CDR2 YYDKDF (reference sequence). CDR3 in DNA: TGTGCCACCAGCGCAGGACAGGGAGGCCACCAGCCCCAGCATTTT. Its translation is CATSAGQGGHQPQHF. Variable domain in full (rest from reference TRBV15 and TRBJ1-5): DAMVIQNPRYQVTQFGKPVTLSCSQTLNHNVMYWYQQKSSQAPKLLFHYYDKDFNNEADTPDNFQSRRPNTSFCFLDIRSPGLGDTAMYLCATSAGQGGHQPQHFGDGTRLSIL.

This chain connects TRBV19 to TRBJ2-2, with a tentative D call TRBD2 (5 bases). Trimming cost V 10 bases and J 4 bases, with 10 bases left between them. Germline assignment: CDR1 LNHDA and CDR2 SQIVND (reference sequence). The CDR3 contains 12 residues. The CDR3 DNA reads TGTGCCACCTCTAGCTTCACCGGGGAGCTGTTTTTT. It translates to CATSSFTGELFF.

This clone was detected once. The gene calls are TRBV4-1 and TRBJ1-3, with TRBD1 identical over 8 bases. The CDR3 is made up of 18 amino acids. Per germline, CDR1 MGHRA and CDR2 YSYEKL. The J segment lost 0 bases and the V segment lost 4 bases, leaving 11 bases of the junction unmatched. The CDR3 DNA sequence: TGCGCCAGCAGCCTCTCGCCGGGGACAGGCCACTCTGGAAACACCATATATTTT. Residues: CASSLSPGTGHSGNTIYF.

The V gene is TRBV5-6, the J gene TRBJ2-1, with no clear D. The CDR3 extends over 13 amino acids. Per germline, CDR1 SGHDT and CDR2 YYEEEE. V was trimmed by 0 bases and J by 10 bases, leaving 11 bases between them. This CDR3 is CASSLERSTEQFF. CDR3 DNA sequence: TGTGCCAGCAGCTTGGAACGTTCAACAGAGCAGTTCTTC.

The rearrangement joins TRBV19 to TRBJ1-2; 10 bases map to TRBD1. Germline V CDR1 and CDR2: LNHDA, SQIVND (reference sequence). CDR3 length equals 14 residues. With V trimmed by 5 bases and J by 8 bases, 8 bases remained unmatched. The CDR3 coding sequence is TGTGCCAGTAGTTTTCAGACAGGGGGCCGGGGCTACACCTTC. Translation gives CASSFQTGGRGYTF.

The V and J genes are TRBV30 and TRBJ1-2; D unresolved. CDR1 is GTSNPN and CDR2 is SVGIG in the germline V gene (reference sequence). The ends were cut back, 4 bases at V and 7 bases at J, with 16 bases in the middle. This CDR3 region has 13 residues. The CDR3 spells CAWNLRGSSGYTF. The CDR3 DNA reads as TGTGCCTGGAACCTCCGGGGATCGTCTGGCTACACCTTC.

The J gene is TRBJ2-7, the V gene TRBV14; 7 bases are shared with TRBD2. Germline loops: CDR1 SGHDN, CDR2 FVKESK. V shed 1 base and J 2 bases; nucleotides not matched to a gene: 11. The CDR3 extends over 17 amino acids. CDR3 in DNA: TGTGCCAGCAGCCAAGCCTGGGGGAGGGGAGGAACCTACGAGCAGTACTTC. Translation gives CASSQAWGRGGTYEQYF.